This T cell receptor (beta chain) was captured by sequencing in a study of T-cell memory formation after mild COVID-19. About the study: Largely, TCR clusters stayed within a single donor.

The V gene's germline CDR1 is SQVTM and CDR2 ANQGSEA. CDR3 size: 12 residues. V lost 4 bases and J 7 bases, leaving 13 bases between the germline ends. A word on this clonotype: The antigen is undetermined.

General study results and limits: Second-wave clones with a day 37 peak had unconfirmed SARS-CoV-2 specificity. CM and EM subsets held most contracting CD4+ clones; EMRA held CD8+ ones.

After 5'RACE with constant-segment primers, TCR alpha and TCR beta cDNA libraries carrying sample barcodes and UMIs were obtained. Each CDR3 protein is one row after TCRdb ran MiXCR on the 5' RACE reads. The table has about 260,000 distinct CDR3 sequences, around 8% seen once. The source material was PBMCs or a T cell subset sorted from them (not recorded which). The sequence derives from a man between 18 and 35 years old who had mild COVID-19 (a few samples of this study predate the infection). Cell type and time point are not known. The V call is TRBV29-1, the J call TRBJ1-2; D uncertain. For the CDR3, the DNA is TGCAGCGTTGCCGAGGCCAAGGCTGGCTACACCTTC. This translates into CSVAEAKAGYTF.